This T cell receptor (beta chain) was identified during a study of T cells in localized non-small cell lung cancer (TCRdb year 2020). Describing the broader study: The study analyzed T cell repertoires of 236 early-stage NSCLC patients, comparing tumors and uninvolved tumor-adjacent lungs. The cohort was made up of roughly 250 treatment-naive NSCLC patients whose localized lung tumors had been resected. NSCLC patients had a mean age of around 61 years, and 129 were male and about 110 female.

About this clone: Its target antigen remains unknown. Within one base of it there is no much larger clone, and no base qualities were kept.

At diagnosis, peripheral blood, uninvolved tumor-adjacent lung and tumor were collected and were preserved as a mix of fresh-frozen and FFPE material. For TCR repertoire profiling, blood samples were analyzed as peripheral blood mononuclear cells. Its CDR3 holds 14 amino acids, cysteine through phenylalanine. The only DNA kept is the CDR3, 42 bases in frame from the first base. V is reduced by 5 bases and J by 5 bases, leaving a spacing of 12 bases between them. Reading the germline V gene gives CDR1 LGHNA and CDR2 YNFKEQ. The immunoSEQ Assay was used to sequence TCR beta CDR3 regions from DNA. The study's processing was this. T cell density was computed as TCR beta template counts normalized to usable DNA estimated by amplifying housekeeping genes. The preseqR package was used to estimate richness by extrapolating to 400,000 templates for PBMC samples and to 120,000 templates for tissue samples. Clonality was defined as one minus Pielou's evenness. To identify tissue-enriched TCRs, differential abundance testing was run on productive amino-acid clonotypes with a minimum total count of 5 and an alpha of 0.1. Repertoire overlap between compartments was quantified with the Jaccard Index and Morisita Overlap Index. GLIPH grouped TCR beta CDR3s together with public tetramer-defined viral CDR3s, and a viral motif had to include at least three viral sequences and also show V-gene enrichment. In its TCRdb copy, this immuneACCESS table keeps in-frame sequences only and misses some clones. Where compared with another copy, unresolved V genes explain less than half of these, and the others have no known cause. The V and J calls and clone size were taken over from that table, and D and trimming were inferred from the DNA. For this sample the table gives around 31,000 clones, of which 80% to 90% were detected only once. The top ten clonotypes cover about 9.4% of the sample.

Findings and caveats that apply to the study as a whole: The highest T cell clonality was observed in uninvolved tumor-adjacent lung, where clonality exceeded that of tumor, suggesting that antigenic responses were more focused in uninvolved tumor-adjacent lung. Of the top 100 tumor clones, a median of approximately 60 were detected in paired uninvolved adjacent lung; 28 were also among that lung's top 100. Because multi-region sequencing of the tumors was not done, intratumor heterogeneity could not be ruled out. Longer overall survival was associated with higher blood T cell density, whereas shorter survival was associated with higher adjacent-lung clonality. Because of the exploratory design, TCR variables were selected using unadjusted p-values without false-discovery rate correction.

This TCR came from a woman aged 35 to 70 with stage I lung adenocarcinoma. The sample consisted of peripheral blood, taken before any cancer treatment. The rearrangement joined TRBV4-2 to TRBJ1-4, with the D gene too uncertain to name. The CDR3 in this case is CASSLRLGNEKLFF. The nucleotides read TGTGCCAGCAGCTTGAGACTAGGGAATGAAAAACTGTTTTTT.